This TCR beta chain was captured in a study of cytomegalovirus exposure and HLA in healthy donors. This CDR3 region has 13 residues. The J segment lost 6 bases and the V segment lost 6 bases, leaving 7 bases of the junction unmatched. From germline, CDR1 is MDHEN and CDR2 SYDVKM. Use of 60 Vbeta and 13 Jbeta primers characterized the PCR. TCRdb's table, derived via immunoSEQ multiplex PCR, lists solely in-frame clones and lacks some. The repertoire holds under 200,000 clones, with roughly 80% as singletons. This receptor was obtained from a female donor in good health and CMV-seronegative. This chain links TRBV28 with TRBJ2-7; 8 nucleotides line up with TRBD2. Sequenced input: PBMCs. Here the CDR3 reads CASRAGVRLEQYF. In nucleotides, the CDR3 is TGTGCCAGCAGAGCGGGAGTGCGGCTCGAGCAGTACTTC.